These 25 T cell receptor beta chains originate from one sample sequenced in a study of T cells in Graves' hyperthyroidism and ophthalmopathy. What was amplified from RNA transcripts were TCR beta CDR3 regions. Researchers ran a first-round RT-PCR on the TCR CDR3 using the HTBI primer set. TCRdb re-called the multiplex PCR reads with MiXCR, one entry per CDR3 protein. The table lists about 360,000 distinct CDR3 sequences, about 13% of them singletons. The sequenced sample was blood. These receptors were taken from a woman between 18 and 30 years old with Graves' hyperthyroidism.

This clonotype has more than one count but fewer than ten. This chain joins TRBV20-1 and TRBJ1-4, with no clear D. Germline V gene lookup returns CDR1 DFQATT and CDR2 SNEGSKA (reference sequence). Trimming pared 6 bases from V and 8 bases from J, leaving 22 bases between. The CDR3 covers 15 residues. The CDR3 region is CSARSSNTRNEKLFF. The DNA of the CDR3 is TGCAGTGCCAGGAGTTCGAATACTAGGAACGAAAAACTGTTTTTT.

The chain joins TRBV5-1 to TRBJ2-7; TRBD2 matches at 8 bases. The length of the CDR3 is 18 residues. The germline CDR1 and CDR2 sequences are SGHRS and YFSETQ. Trimming took 1 base from V and 4 from J; bases not matched to a gene: 16. Here the CDR3 DNA reads TGCGCCAGCAGCTTGAGAGGGGCGTTATCGGGGGGGCAATACGAGCAGTACTTC. It is translated as CASSLRGALSGGQYEQYF.

The chain is built from TRBV19 and TRBJ2-1; a weak D match, TRBD2 (6 bases). Trimming took off 1 base at V and 0 bases at J, with 10 bases between the two ends. The length of the CDR3 is 16 residues. CDR1 is LNHDA, CDR2 SQIVND, per germline (reference sequence). The CDR3 loop reads CASSIAAGTSYNEQFF. Here the CDR3 DNA reads TGTGCCAGTAGTATAGCGGCGGGGACCTCCTACAATGAGCAGTTCTTC. The full variable domain, with the rest looked up from reference TRBV19 and TRBJ2-1, is DGGITQSPKYLFRKEGQNVTLSCEQNLNHDAMYWYRQDPGQGLRLIYYSQIVNDFQKGDIAEGYSVSREKKESFPLTVTSAQKNPTAFYLCASSIAAGTSYNEQFFGPGTRLTVL.

This clonotype was recorded a few times. The chain uses TRBV7-8 and TRBJ1-5, with a weak D call TRBD1 (5 bases). Germline loops: CDR1 SGHVS, CDR2 FQNEAQ. The CDR3 contains 14 residues. V was cut by 4 bases and J by 3 bases, with 10 bases left in between. The CDR3 sequence: CASSSRGTNQPQHF. CDR3 nucleotides: TGTGCCAGCAGCTCGCGAGGGACCAATCAGCCCCAGCATTTT. Together with reference TRBV7-8 and TRBJ1-5, the CDR3 gives the full variable domain: GAGVSQSPRYKVAKRGQDVALRCDPISGHVSLFWYQQALGQGPEFLTYFQNEAQLDKSGLPSDRFFAERPEGSVSTLKIQRTQQEDSAVYLCASSSRGTNQPQHFGDGTRLSIL.

This clonotype came up many times. This chain uses TRBV5-6 with TRBJ1-2; a possible D gene is TRBD1 (6 bases). There are 12 residues in the CDR3. The V gene lost 4 bases and the J gene lost 7 bases, with 11 bases spanning the gap. Germline V gene sequence: CDR1 SGHDT, CDR2 YYEEEE. The CDR3 coding sequence is TGTGCCAGCAGCATGGCCAGGGGTGGCTACACCTTC. Protein sequence: CASSMARGGYTF. Variable domain in full (rest from reference TRBV5-6 and TRBJ1-2): DAGVTQSPTHLIKTRGQQVTLRCSPKSGHDTVSWYQQALGQGPQFIFQYYEEEERQRGNFPDRFSGHQFPNYSSELNVNALLLGDSALYLCASSMARGGYTFGSGTRLTVV.

The chain employs TRBV5-1 and TRBJ1-2; TRBD1 matches 7 bases. With V trimmed by 0 bases and J by 5 bases, 10 bases remained unmatched. This CDR3 spans 16 amino acids. Germline V gene data show CDR1 as SGHRS and CDR2 as YFSETQ. CDR3 in amino acids: CASSLADRPGPYGYTF. The CDR3 DNA reads as TGCGCCAGCAGCTTGGCGGACAGGCCTGGGCCGTATGGCTACACCTTC.

This clonotype was seen a few times. The CDR3 sequence: CASSPPARIVGAADTQYF. The CDR3 nucleotides read TGTGCCAGCAGCCCCCCCGCCAGAATCGTGGGAGCAGCAGATACGCAGTATTTT. This rearrangement joins TRBV7-9 to TRBJ2-3; a weak D match, TRBD2 (5 bases). Trimming stripped 5 bases from V and 4 bases from J, with 25 bases between. This CDR3 spans 18 amino acids. Germline CDR1 reads SEHNR; CDR2 reads FQNEAQ (reference sequence). The entire variable domain, with the rest obtained from reference TRBV7-9 and TRBJ2-3, is as follows: DTGVSQNPRHKITKRGQNVTFRCDPISEHNRLYWYRQTLGQGPEFLTYFQNEAQLEKSRLLSDRFSAERPKGSFSTLEIQRTEQGDSAMYLCASSPPARIVGAADTQYFGPGTRLTVL.

V gene TRBV3-1 combines with J gene TRBJ2-7; tentatively, D is TRBD1 or TRBD2 (6 bases each). V gave up 4 bases and J gave up 5 bases, with 18 bases separating them. Germline assignment: CDR1 LGHDT and CDR2 YNNKEL (reference sequence). The CDR3 is 15 amino acids. Written as DNA, the CDR3 is TGTGCCAGCAGCCTAAAATATGGGGGGCCGGACGAGCAGTACTTC. It is translated as CASSLKYGGPDEQYF.

At least ten counts were recorded for this clonotype. The chain has TRBV13 and TRBJ1-4, with D uncertain. The germline V and J ends were trimmed by 5 bases and 5 bases, with 9 bases remaining between them. The CDR3 extends over 13 amino acids. Germline loops: CDR1 PRHDT, CDR2 FYEKMQ (reference sequence). The CDR3 bases are TGTGCCAGCAGCGCCGGCCGCAATGAAAAACTGTTTTTT. It specifies CASSAGRNEKLFF.

This clonotype was counted at least ten times. The CDR3 DNA sequence: TGTGCCAGCAGCCAAGTAGCGGGAGGGTTCACAGATACGCAGTATTTT. It yields the protein CASSQVAGGFTDTQYF. J is TRBJ2-3 and V is TRBV14; 11 bases match TRBD2. The CDR3 sequence is 16 residues long. Germline lookup yields CDR1 SGHDN and CDR2 FVKESK. Trimming cost V 1 base and J 2 bases; bases outside gene matches: 2.

This clonotype has a count of ten or more. The J gene is TRBJ1-3, the V gene TRBV12-3 or TRBV12-4; 9 nucleotides agree with TRBD1. Unmatched junction bases numbered 12, after V lost 6 bases and J lost 0 bases. The length of the CDR3 is 18 residues. The CDR3, as DNA: TGTGCCAGCAGCCCCTTCTGGGACAGGGCCACCTCTGGAAACACCATATATTTT. The encoded protein is CASSPFWDRATSGNTIYF.

This clonotype was recorded at least ten times. The chain joins TRBV7-9 to TRBJ2-1; 7 bases fit TRBD2. The trim removed 10 bases at V and 0 bases at J, leaving 6 bases unmatched. This CDR3 is 14 amino acids long. Per germline, CDR1 SEHNR and CDR2 FQNEAQ (reference sequence). The CDR3 spells CATSSGSSYNEQFF. The CDR3 region has the DNA TGTGCCACCTCTAGCGGTAGCTCCTACAATGAGCAGTTCTTC.

This clonotype was found many times. The chain carries TRBV11-2 and TRBJ2-1; a possible D gene is TRBD2 (7 bases). Deletions cut 5 bases from V and 9 bases from J, with 20 bases between. Per germline, CDR1 SGHAT and CDR2 FQNNGV. CDR3 length: 15 residues. The CDR3 loop is CASSPYGGAMGEQFF. DNA of the CDR3: TGTGCCAGCAGCCCTTATGGGGGGGCCATGGGTGAGCAGTTCTTC.

Concerning this clonotype: Just one base apart from a much larger clone, this may be a read error. The chain carries TRBV9 and TRBJ2-3; D might be TRBD1 (5 bases). Germline lookup yields CDR1 SGDLS and CDR2 YYNGEE. The CDR3 covers 13 residues. The CDR3 region is CVSQGELTDTQYF. CDR3 DNA sequence: TGTGTCAGCCAGGGTGAGCTCACAGATACGCAGTATTTT.

This chain joins TRBV15 and TRBJ1-5; D call uncertain. The CDR3 sequence is 13 residues long. Germline V gene data show CDR1 as LNHNV and CDR2 as YYDKDF (reference sequence). Trimming took 3 bases from V and 5 from J, leaving 8 bases between them. The CDR3 protein is CATSRLEDQPQHF. Written as DNA, the CDR3 is TGTGCCACCAGCAGGCTAGAGGATCAGCCCCAGCATTTT.

This clonotype was found many times. The J gene is TRBJ1-2, the V gene TRBV4-1; no definite D call. The V gene lost 6 bases and the J gene lost 3 bases, with 11 bases spanning the gap. There are 13 residues in the CDR3. Germline loops: CDR1 MGHRA, CDR2 YSYEKL. For the CDR3, the DNA is TGCGCCAGCAGAGGTCCGGGCGACTATGGCTACACCTTC. Amino acids: CASRGPGDYGYTF.

Ten or more counts support this clonotype. The V call is TRBV7-2, the J call TRBJ2-1; 8 bases are shared with TRBD2. CDR3 length equals 15 residues. The junction had 9 bases not matched to a gene; V was cut back by 3 bases and J by 8 bases. Germline values: CDR1 SGHTA, CDR2 FQGNSA. The CDR3 sequence: CASSFPPASGHEQFF. The DNA of the CDR3 is TGTGCCAGCAGCTTCCCCCCAGCTAGCGGGCATGAGCAGTTCTTC.

About this clonotype itself: The junction departs from the called germline gene at one end, perhaps through a read error. V is TRBV3-1 and J is TRBJ2-5; D is possibly TRBD2 (6 bases). The V gene's germline CDR1 is LGHDT and CDR2 YNNKEL (reference sequence). The CDR3 spans 15 residues. The CDR3 DNA is TGTGCCAGCAGCCAACGGACGGGAGAGGGGAAGACCCGGTACTTC. Translation: CASSQRTGEGKTRYF.

The chain joins TRBV5-5 to TRBJ1-4; 8 bases align to TRBD1. There are 15 residues in the CDR3. Trimming cost V 2 bases and J 4 bases; bases outside gene matches: 4. Germline V gene sequence: CDR1 SGHKS, CDR2 YYEKEE (reference sequence). The chain's CDR3 is CASSFETGVNEKLFF. The CDR3 nucleotides are TGTGCCAGCAGCTTCGAGACAGGGGTTAATGAAAAACTGTTTTTT.

This clonotype was picked up many times. The V gene is TRBV7-9, the J gene TRBJ2-7; D might be TRBD1 (6 bases). The ends were cut back, 7 bases at V and 3 bases at J, with 19 bases in the middle. The CDR3 has 15 amino acids. Germline CDR1 reads SEHNR; CDR2 reads FQNEAQ (reference sequence). The CDR3 loop reads CASTNHGAGDYEQYF. DNA of the CDR3: TGTGCCAGCACCAATCACGGCGCAGGGGACTACGAGCAGTACTTC.

This clonotype has a count of ten or more. J is TRBJ1-2 and V is TRBV10-3, with a possible D match to TRBD1 (5 bases). The V end was cut by 7 bases, the J end by 7 bases, with 13 bases between. This CDR3 region has 12 residues. The germline gives CDR1 ENHRY, CDR2 SYGVKD. As DNA, the CDR3 is TGTGCCATCAACTTGGGGCCAGGTGGCTACACCTTC. Amino acid sequence: CAINLGPGGYTF.

The sample holds many counts of this clonotype. This sequence joins TRBV20-1 and TRBJ1-1; TRBD1 is a possible D gene (5 bases). V was cut by 5 bases and J by 0 bases, with 10 bases left in between. CDR1 and CDR2 (germline): DFQATT, SNEGSKA (reference sequence). The CDR3 consists of 13 residues. The CDR3 sequence is CSASGGVNTEAFF. The CDR3 DNA reads TGCAGTGCTTCCGGGGGGGTGAACACTGAAGCTTTCTTT.

This clonotype has a handful of counts. The chain uses TRBV4-2 and TRBJ2-2; D possibly corresponds to TRBD1 (5 bases). The CDR3 is 16 residues long. V lost 2 bases to trimming and J lost 0 bases, with 10 bases between them. Germline V gene sequence: CDR1 LGHNA, CDR2 YNFKEQ. The DNA of the CDR3 is TGTGCCAGCAGCCAACCAGGGATATCGAACACCGGGGAGCTGTTTTTT. It is translated as CASSQPGISNTGELFF.

This clonotype was seen ten or more times. This chain links TRBV20-1 with TRBJ2-1, with D perhaps TRBD2 (7 bases). The CDR3 covers 14 residues. Per germline, CDR1 DFQATT and CDR2 SNEGSKA (reference sequence). The CDR3 nucleotides read TGCAGCACTATCTCTACGGGGGGCCGTCTCGAGCAGTTCTTC. This gives the protein CSTISTGGRLEQFF.

The sample holds many counts of this clonotype. The chain links TRBV19 to TRBJ2-1; D may match TRBD1 or TRBD2 (6 bases each). The CDR3 runs 17 residues. Germline CDR1 reads LNHDA; CDR2 reads SQIVND (reference sequence). V lost 5 bases and J 5 bases, leaving 22 bases between the germline ends. In nucleotides, the CDR3 is TGTGCCAGTAGTTTTCGGCCGGGGGCTTGGGGAAACAATGAGCAGTTCTTC. Encoded protein: CASSFRPGAWGNNEQFF.